The clone carrying this T cell receptor (beta chain) was detected only a few times. Its antigen remains unidentified. This record belongs to a study of T cell responses to AZD1222 COVID-19 vaccine. Whole-study results and caveats: Among AZD1222 vaccinees, only six were seropositive at baseline. Donors were largely white British and mainly female; clonal diversity was possibly underestimated.

Measured with immunoSEQ multiplex PCR; TCRdb has only the in-frame clones, and not every one. Seen here are 150,000 to 200,000 clones, roughly 90% observed once, and the top ten hold around 1.2%. This CDR3 is built from 15 residues. V dropped 2 bases and J dropped 3 bases, with 10 bases sitting between them. Germline-derived CDR1 and CDR2 are SGHVS and FQNEAQ. Second doses that came at about 4 or about 12 weeks were put together. The chain links TRBV7-8 to TRBJ1-4, with unresolved D. Sequencing used peripheral blood, obtained 28 days after the second AZD1222 dose. This clonotype originated in an adult who received the AZD1222 COVID-19 vaccine. The DNA of the CDR3 is TGTGCCAGCAGCTTATTTCCAGTATCTAATGAAAAACTGTTTTTT. It specifies CASSLFPVSNEKLFF.